Below, 23 T cell receptor beta chains from the same sample are listed, as sequenced in a study of blood T cell repertoires in COVID-19. Produced via immunoSEQ multiplex PCR; TCRdb's table is partial and in-frame only. Among some 50,000 clones, 85% to 90% were seen once, and the ten largest hold 25% to 30%. The specimen was peripheral blood. Receptor source: a human donor in a cohort sampled during active COVID-19.

The table lists this clone with a count of one. The V call is TRBV6-5, the J call TRBJ2-3; D gene ambiguous. CDR1 and CDR2 from the germline V gene are MNHEY and SVGAGI. CDR3 length: 14 residues. The V end was cut by 2 bases, the J end by 3 bases, with 9 bases between. This CDR3 is CASSYRRATDTQYF. In DNA form, the CDR3 reads TGTGCCAGCAGTTACCGCCGTGCGACAGATACGCAGTATTTT.

The V and J genes are TRBV5-5 and TRBJ1-1; 7 bases match TRBD1. The CDR3 sequence is 13 residues long. From germline, CDR1 is SGHKS and CDR2 YYEKEE (reference sequence). Losses at the gene ends were 4 bases for V and 5 bases for J; bases not matched to a gene: 5. The CDR3 DNA reads TGTGCCAGCAGCCGGCAGGGGGGAACTGAAGCTTTCTTT. This sequence encodes CASSRQGGTEAFF.

J is TRBJ2-3 and V is TRBV7-2; 9 bases match TRBD2. The CDR3 is made up of 16 amino acids. The J segment lost 6 bases and the V segment lost 4 bases, leaving 11 bases of the junction unmatched. In germline, CDR1 is SGHTA, CDR2 FQGNSA. The CDR3 DNA reads TGTGCCAGCAGCTCAGTAGCGGGAGTTGGTGCGGATACGCAGTATTTT. Amino acid sequence: CASSSVAGVGADTQYF.

As for this clone: Other nucleotide sequences from this sample produce the same CDR3. J is TRBJ2-3 and V is TRBV5-1, with 13 nucleotides matching TRBD2. Per germline, CDR1 SGHRS and CDR2 YFSETQ. This CDR3 region has 16 residues. Trimming cost V 0 bases and J 4 bases; bases outside gene matches: 2. CDR3 in DNA: TGCGCCAGCAGCTTGGTACTAGCGGGAGGGTCAGATACGCAGTATTTT. This translates into CASSLVLAGGSDTQYF. The whole variable domain, remainder taken from reference TRBV5-1 and TRBJ2-3, is KAGVTQTPRYLIKTRGQQVTLSCSPISGHRSVSWYQQTPGQGLQFLFEYFSETQRNKGNFPGRFSGRQFSNSRSEMNVSTLELGDSALYLCASSLVLAGGSDTQYFGPGTRLTVL.

This sequence joins TRBV9 and TRBJ2-1, with 7 bases identical to TRBD2. Looked up from germline, CDR1 is SGDLS and CDR2 is YYNGEE. This CDR3 comprises 15 residues. V gave up 4 bases and J gave up 4 bases; unmatched junction bases: 8. This chain's CDR3 is CASSSLADFYNEQFF. DNA of the CDR3: TGTGCCAGCAGCTCCCTAGCGGACTTTTACAATGAGCAGTTCTTC.

The chain has TRBV29-1 and TRBJ1-4, with TRBD1 matching over 7 bases. The junction had 12 bases not matched to a gene; V was cut back by 8 bases and J by 6 bases. This CDR3 spans 14 amino acids. CDR1 and CDR2 (germline): SQVTM, ANQGSEA. The CDR3 spells CSIPGGGIDEKLFF. For the CDR3, the DNA is TGCAGCATTCCAGGGGGAGGCATAGATGAAAAACTGTTTTTT.

The chain employs TRBV7-6 and TRBJ2-1, with 11 bases fitting TRBD2. J was trimmed by 7 bases and V by 5 bases; bases with no gene match: 7. Germline CDR1 reads SGHVS; CDR2 reads FNYEAQ. The CDR3 is 15 residues long. Here the CDR3 reads CASSRMTSGINEQFF. CDR3 bases: TGTGCCAGCAGCCGAATGACTAGCGGGATTAATGAGCAGTTCTTC.

This sequence joins TRBV2 and TRBJ1-2; possibly TRBD1 for D (6 bases). The germline CDR1 and CDR2 sequences are SNHLY and FYNNEI. Trimming left V 7 bases short and J 8 bases short, with 26 bases between. The CDR3 sequence is 16 residues long. The CDR3 region has the DNA TGTGCCAGCACCCGAAAATATGGACAAACAGGGAGAGGCTACACCTTC. Translating it yields CASTRKYGQTGRGYTF. Based on the CDR3 plus reference TRBV2 and TRBJ1-2, the full variable domain is EPEVTQTPSHQVTQMGQEVILRCVPISNHLYFYWYRQILGQKVEFLVSFYNNEISEKSEIFDDQFSVERPDGSNFTLKIRSTKLEDSAMYFCASTRKYGQTGRGYTFGSGTRLTVV.

This clone occurred once. The J gene is TRBJ2-1, the V gene TRBV11-3; 8 bases are a match to TRBD2. Germline V gene sequence: CDR1 SGHNT, CDR2 YENEEA. V lost 5 bases, J lost 3 bases, and 9 bases stayed unmatched. The length of the CDR3 is 16 residues. The CDR3 loop reads CASSPRTSKGYNEQFF. CDR3 in DNA: TGTGCCAGCAGCCCCCGGACTAGCAAAGGCTACAATGAGCAGTTCTTC.

This chain connects TRBV6-5 to TRBJ2-7; 10 bases match TRBD1. CDR1 MNHEY and CDR2 SVGAGI come from the germline V gene. Trimming took 5 bases from V and 4 from J; bases not matched to a gene: 8. There are 15 residues in the CDR3. The CDR3, as DNA: TGTGCCAGCAGTCACACCGGGACAGGGGAATACGAGCAGTACTTC. This encodes CASSHTGTGEYEQYF.

The chain carries TRBV3-1 (or the pseudogene TRBV3-2) and TRBJ1-3, with D possibly being TRBD1 (6 bases). This CDR3 is 16 amino acids long. Trimming cost V 4 bases and J 0 bases, with 13 bases left between them. CDR1 and CDR2 (germline): LGHDT, YNNKEL (reference sequence). The CDR3 bases are TGTGCCAGCAGCCTCCGGGACACGAGCTCTGGAAACACCATATATTTT. Its protein product is CASSLRDTSSGNTIYF.

The chain uses TRBV6-5 and TRBJ2-1, with a possible D match to TRBD2 (6 bases). This CDR3 is 14 amino acids long. The V and J ends lost 2 bases and 9 bases respectively, with 14 bases between them. Looked up from germline, CDR1 is MNHEY and CDR2 is SVGAGI. CDR3 nucleotides: TGTGCCAGCAGTTACCATCGCGGGGTCGGTGAGCAGTTCTTC. Residues: CASSYHRGVGEQFF.

The V and J genes are TRBV2 and TRBJ2-7, with 7 bases fitting TRBD2. Germline assignment: CDR1 SNHLY and CDR2 FYNNEI. The CDR3 loop spans 15 amino acids. V lost 1 base and J lost 0; bases outside the gene matches: 3. CDR3 residues: CASSEVGGSSYEQYF. In DNA form, the CDR3 reads TGTGCCAGCAGTGAAGTGGGCGGGAGCTCCTACGAGCAGTACTTC.

The CDR3 sequence is CASSSPTGKALYGYTF. For the CDR3, the DNA is TGTGCCAGCAGTTCCCCGACAGGGAAGGCCCTATATGGCTACACCTTC. The chain couples TRBV28 to TRBJ1-2, with 7 bases lining up with TRBD1. The trim removed 4 bases at V and 5 bases at J, leaving 13 bases unmatched. This CDR3 is 16 amino acids long. Germline-derived CDR1 and CDR2 are MDHEN and SYDVKM.

The rearrangement joins TRBV15 to TRBJ1-2; D might be TRBD1 (5 bases). Germline V CDR1 and CDR2: LNHNV, YYDKDF (reference sequence). The V end was cut by 1 base, the J end by 7 bases, with 19 bases between. The CDR3 runs 16 residues. The CDR3: CATSRGGENRDAGYTF. CDR3 DNA: TGTGCCACCAGCAGAGGGGGGGAGAATAGAGACGCTGGCTACACCTTC.

The chain links TRBV20-1 to TRBJ1-1, with 7 bases identical to TRBD1. The ends lost 4 bases at V and 5 bases at J; junction bases unmatched: 1. Looked up from germline, CDR1 is DFQATT and CDR2 is SNEGSKA (reference sequence). The CDR3 consists of 11 residues. The CDR3 DNA is TGCAGTGCTACAGGGGGGACTGAAGCTTTCTTT. Translated: CSATGGTEAFF.

V is TRBV6-2 or TRBV6-3 and J is TRBJ2-2, with 8 bases aligning to TRBD2. Trimming removed 2 bases from V and 2 bases from J; junction bases left unmatched: 7. Germline loops: CDR1 MNHEY, CDR2 SVGEGT. CDR3 length: 17 residues. In nucleotides, the CDR3 is TGTGCCAGCAGTTACCCTCCCGGGACTAGTAACACCGGGGAGCTGTTTTTT. Its protein is CASSYPPGTSNTGELFF.

V and J are TRBV2 and TRBJ2-7, with 9 bases matching TRBD1. The CDR3 contains 16 residues. The ends lost 5 bases at V and 6 bases at J; junction bases unmatched: 14. In germline, CDR1 is SNHLY, CDR2 FYNNEI. Written as DNA, the CDR3 is TGTGCCAGCAGTTCGCGTAGGACAGGGGAAGGGTGCGAGCAGTACTTC. Translated: CASSSRRTGEGCEQYF.

This rearrangement joins TRBV15 to TRBJ1-2; D is undetermined. The CDR3 is made up of 13 amino acids. Germline V gene lookup returns CDR1 LNHNV and CDR2 YYDKDF (reference sequence). V was pared by 0 bases and J by 8 bases, with 10 bases between. CDR3 coding DNA: TGTGCCACCAGCAGAGACACCGACGGGGGCTACACCTTC. This encodes CATSRDTDGGYTF.

This clone appeared once. The chain carries TRBV4-2 and TRBJ2-3; 9 bases map to TRBD2. The CDR3 is 12 residues long. The germline gives CDR1 LGHNA, CDR2 YNFKEQ. The J segment lost 5 bases and the V segment lost 11 bases, leaving 5 bases of the junction unmatched. The CDR3 region is CAGSGSGDTQYF. The CDR3 DNA is TGTGCCGGTAGCGGGAGCGGAGATACGCAGTATTTT.

This clone was picked up one time. This chain joins TRBV4-1 and TRBJ2-7; TRBD1 aligns across 8 bases. Germline CDR1 reads MGHRA; CDR2 reads YSYEKL. V lost 1 base, J lost 4 bases, and 6 bases stayed unmatched. The CDR3 totals 15 residues. DNA for the CDR3: TGCGCCAGCAGCCAAGCATCGGACAGGGCTTACGAGCAGTACTTC. This encodes CASSQASDRAYEQYF.

The V gene is TRBV2, the J gene TRBJ2-1; D is possibly TRBD2 (6 bases). Germline V gives CDR1 SNHLY, CDR2 FYNNEI. The V gene lost 4 bases and the J gene lost 4 bases, with 14 bases spanning the gap. The CDR3 covers 15 residues. The CDR3 DNA reads TGTGCCAGCAGTGTAGGGCTAGCGCAGTACAATGAGCAGTTCTTC. Its translation is CASSVGLAQYNEQFF. Based on the CDR3 plus reference TRBV2 and TRBJ2-1, the full variable domain is EPEVTQTPSHQVTQMGQEVILRCVPISNHLYFYWYRQILGQKVEFLVSFYNNEISEKSEIFDDQFSVERPDGSNFTLKIRSTKLEDSAMYFCASSVGLAQYNEQFFGPGTRLTVL.

The rearrangement uses TRBV5-1 and TRBJ2-1, with 11 nucleotides matching TRBD2. The germline CDR1 and CDR2 sequences are SGHRS and YFSETQ. V lost 5 bases to trimming and J lost 0 bases; unmatched junction nucleotides: 4. The CDR3 extends over 16 amino acids. In nucleotides, the CDR3 is TGCGCCAGCAGGTCTACTAGCGGGAGCTCCTACAATGAGCAGTTCTTC. Its translation is CASRSTSGSSYNEQFF.